The rows below give T cell receptor beta chains drawn from one sample of a study of T cell repertoires in cytomegalovirus infection. TCRdb passed the reads through MiXCR, listing each CDR3 protein once. Among some 220,000 distinct CDR3 sequences listed, approximately 6.7% were seen once. The sequenced sample was PBMCs. The receptors come from a human donor in good health (CMV status not recorded). Some clones in this sample may be carry-over from other donors' samples. CDR3s include the opening cysteine and the closing phenylalanine or tryptophan. D genes are given only for firm matches. Size is omitted from some rows. Given values are once, few, many or a class for expanded clones.

d_call j_call clone_size v_call cdr3_aa cdr3_nt
- TRBJ1-5 many TRBV15 CATSRGQDHQPQHF TGTGCCACCAGCAGAGGACAGGACCATCAGCCCCAGCATTTT
- TRBJ2-1 many TRBV29-1 CSVEYRDLYNEQFF TGCAGCGTTGAATACAGGGATTTATACAATGAGCAGTTCTTC
- TRBJ2-1 few TRBV5-6 CASSPRTGRWVNEQFF TGTGCCAGCAGCCCTCGGACGGGGAGGTGGGTCAATGAGCAGTTCTTC
TRBD1 TRBJ2-5 many TRBV29-1 CSVEGITGTGYQETQYF TGCAGCGTTGAAGGAATCACTGGGACAGGGTACCAAGAGACCCAGTACTTC
- TRBJ2-2 many TRBV11-1 CASSLVWQSNTGELFF TGTGCCAGCAGCTTAGTTTGGCAGTCGAACACCGGGGAGCTGTTTTTT
- TRBJ2-3 many TRBV6-2/TRBV6-3 CASSYSQGGSTDTQYF TGTGCCAGCAGTTACTCTCAGGGGGGGAGCACAGATACGCAGTATTTT
- TRBJ1-2 many TRBV15 CATSSDWGTDYNGYTF TGTGCCACCAGCAGCGATTGGGGGACCGATTATAATGGCTACACCTTC
- TRBJ2-5 many TRBV7-9 CASSLTRARETQYF TGTGCCAGCAGCTTGACCAGGGCCCGAGAGACCCAGTACTTC
TRBD1 TRBJ1-5 many TRBV5-1 CASSLDPPGQGYQPQHF TGCGCCAGCAGCTTGGACCCACCGGGACAGGGTTATCAGCCCCAGCATTTT
- TRBJ2-5 many TRBV20-1 CSAPRGQQETQYF TGCAGTGCTCCGCGGGGGCAACAAGAGACCCAGTACTTC
TRBD1 TRBJ1-3 many TRBV6-5 CASSYWGQSSGNTIYF TGTGCCAGCAGTTACTGGGGACAGTCCTCTGGAAACACCATATATTTT
- TRBJ1-6 many TRBV28 CASSFRARNSPLHF TGTGCCAGCAGTTTTCGGGCTCGAAATTCACCCCTCCACTTT
- TRBJ1-4 many TRBV7-2 CASSLVVAVNEKLFF TGTGCCAGCAGCTTAGTTGTGGCAGTTAATGAAAAACTGTTTTTT
- TRBJ1-5 many TRBV7-2 CASSFWFNQPQHF TGTGCCAGCAGTTTTTGGTTTAATCAGCCCCAGCATTTT
TRBD2 TRBJ2-1 many TRBV7-9 CASSTYGTSGGTAINEQFF TGTGCCAGCAGCACATATGGGACTAGCGGGGGGACGGCGATTAATGAGCAGTTCTTC
- TRBJ2-6 - TRBV18 CASSPNLGAEITF TGTGCCAGCTCACCGAATTTAGGGGCCGAAATAACTTTC
- TRBJ1-4 few TRBV20-1 CSARVPASNEKLFF TGCAGTGCTAGAGTTCCGGCCAGTAATGAAAAACTGTTTTTT
TRBD1 TRBJ1-1 many TRBV7-9 CASSRGLQGAITEAFF TGTGCCAGCAGCCGCGGTCTACAGGGGGCGATTACTGAAGCTTTCTTT
TRBD1 TRBJ1-5 - TRBV20-1 CSTLYRGSNNQPQHF TGCAGTACCCTCTACAGGGGATCTAACAATCAGCCCCAGCATTTT
- TRBJ2-2 many TRBV20-1 CSARRSANTGELFF TGCAGTGCACGGCGGAGCGCGAACACCGGGGAGCTGTTTTTT
TRBD1 TRBJ1-1 many TRBV29-1 CSVSPGQGMNTEAFF TGCAGCGTCTCACCGGGACAGGGGATGAACACTGAAGCTTTCTTT
TRBD1 TRBJ2-7 many TRBV6-5 CASSYHTPRDRATYEQYF TGTGCCAGCAGTTACCACACCCCCCGGGACAGGGCCACCTACGAGCAGTACTTC
- TRBJ2-3 many TRBV7-8 CASSLPGTLTDTQYF TGTGCCAGCAGCTTGCCAGGGACTTTGACAGATACGCAGTATTTT
TRBD1 TRBJ1-6 many TRBV30 CAWSGTDNSPLHF TGTGCCTGGAGCGGGACAGACAATTCACCCCTCCACTTT
- TRBJ1-1 many TRBV7-2 CASSDQSKAFF TGTGCCAGCAGCGACCAAAGCAAAGCTTTCTTT
- TRBJ1-1 many TRBV7-2 CASSSRQRGTEAFF TGTGCCAGCAGCTCACGACAGAGAGGCACTGAAGCTTTCTTT
- TRBJ1-2 many TRBV20-1 CSARGRSEGTNYGYTF TGCAGTGCTAGAGGTCGCAGCGAAGGGACTAACTATGGCTACACCTTC
- TRBJ2-3 - TRBV29-1 CSVDPSGTDTQYF TGCAGCGTTGACCCCAGCGGCACAGATACGCAGTATTTT
- TRBJ1-1 many TRBV7-2 CASSLGGGAEAFF TGTGCCAGCAGCTTAGGGGGGGGGGCTGAAGCTTTCTTT
TRBD2 TRBJ2-1 - TRBV6-2/TRBV6-3 CASRPAGVYNEQFF TGTGCCAGCCGGCCGGCGGGGGTCTACAATGAGCAGTTCTTC
- TRBJ2-3 many TRBV7-2 CASSLAGGGFGTDTQYF TGTGCCAGCAGCTTAGCGGGTGGGGGGTTTGGCACAGATACGCAGTATTTT
- TRBJ1-3 many TRBV7-2 CASSLEQGGNTIYF TGTGCCAGCAGCTTAGAACAGGGCGGAAACACCATATATTTT
- TRBJ1-1 many TRBV7-2 CASRLDVLLNTEAFF TGTGCCAGCAGATTGGACGTACTACTGAACACTGAAGCTTTCTTT
TRBD2 TRBJ2-2 many TRBV11-2 CASSGSSGWTPTNTGELFF TGTGCCAGCAGCGGATCTAGCGGGTGGACTCCAACGAACACCGGGGAGCTGTTTTTT
- TRBJ1-2 many TRBV29-1 CSVVLRSGYTF TGCAGCGTTGTACTCCGGAGCGGCTACACCTTC
- TRBJ1-5 many TRBV27 CASSSLDGSNQPQHF TGTGCCAGCAGTTCCTTGGACGGTAGCAATCAGCCCCAGCATTTT
TRBD1 TRBJ2-2 many TRBV6-2/TRBV6-3 CASSYSSDRAPFF TGTGCCAGCAGTTACTCGTCCGACAGGGCGCCGTTTTTT
- TRBJ2-2 many TRBV6-1 CASSERKGANTGELFF TGTGCCAGCAGTGAAAGGAAAGGGGCGAACACCGGGGAGCTGTTTTTT
- TRBJ2-7 many TRBV5-5 CASVKGPLNSYEQYF TGTGCCAGCGTGAAGGGGCCGTTGAACTCCTACGAGCAGTACTTC
- TRBJ2-1 many TRBV10-3 CAISESPAYNEQFF TGTGCCATCAGTGAGTCCCCAGCATACAATGAGCAGTTCTTC
- TRBJ2-7 few TRBV28 CASSSRTETYEQYF TGTGCCAGCAGTTCCCGGACGGAAACCTACGAGCAGTACTTC
- TRBJ2-7 many TRBV29-1 CSVKSGHVSYEQYF TGCAGCGTTAAATCGGGACACGTATCCTACGAGCAGTACTTC
- TRBJ1-2 many TRBV28 CASSFGRAYGYTF TGTGCCAGCAGTTTCGGGCGGGCCTATGGCTACACCTTC
- TRBJ1-2 few TRBV15 CATPGTPYGYTF TGTGCCACCCCCGGGACTCCTTATGGCTACACCTTC
- TRBJ1-5 - TRBV29-1 CSAADSPGQPQHF TGCAGCGCCGCAGACTCCCCCGGTCAGCCCCAGCATTTT
- TRBJ1-2 many TRBV7-9 CASSPVGGNYGYTF TGTGCCAGCAGCCCTGTAGGGGGGAACTATGGCTACACCTTC
- TRBJ2-3 many TRBV30 CAWSGGGTDTQYF TGTGCCTGGAGTGGAGGGGGTACAGATACGCAGTATTTT
TRBD2 TRBJ2-1 many TRBV7-9 CASSFLLAGGGGEQFF TGTGCCAGCAGCTTCTTACTAGCGGGGGGCGGAGGTGAGCAGTTCTTC
TRBD2 TRBJ2-1 many TRBV7-2 CASSWRGGSSNEQFF TGTGCCAGCAGCTGGCGGGGGGGCTCTAGCAATGAGCAGTTCTTC
TRBD1 TRBJ1-1 - TRBV7-9 CASSLLTGGFTEAFF TGTGCCAGCAGCCTATTAACAGGGGGCTTCACTGAAGCTTTCTTT
TRBD1 TRBJ1-5 many TRBV6-2/TRBV6-3 CASSYGTGGLQPQHF TGTGCCAGCAGTTACGGGACAGGCGGCCTCCAGCCCCAGCATTTT
TRBD2 TRBJ2-2 many TRBV7-2 CASSLELAGSTTGELFF TGTGCCAGCAGCTTGGAACTAGCGGGGTCTACCACCGGGGAGCTGTTTTTT
TRBD2 TRBJ2-1 many TRBV7-3 CASSPLGEGGPYNEQFF TGTGCCAGCAGCCCCCTAGGCGAGGGAGGGCCCTACAATGAGCAGTTCTTC
TRBD1 TRBJ2-2 many TRBV2 CASSRQGTGELFF TGTGCCAGCAGTCGACAGGGGACCGGGGAGCTGTTTTTT
- TRBJ2-7 many TRBV19 CASSGGSGPYEQYF TGTGCCAGTAGTGGGGGCAGTGGACCCTACGAGCAGTACTTC